This T cell receptor beta chain was recorded in a study of vaccination and CD4 T cells after COVID-19. Study at large: Investigators took post-vaccine samples a median 72 days after dose two, within a range of 14 to 241. In culture, cells were exposed to overlapping spike peptides from SARS-CoV-2, HCoV-NL63, HCoV-OC43 and HCoV-229E.

With regard to this clonotype: What it binds is unknown.

The Oncomine TCR Beta short-read assay was what sequenced the DNA obtained from cultured CD4+ T cells. Using its own MiXCR run on the PCR reads, TCRdb lists one record per CDR3 protein. The sample yields approximately 16,000 distinct CDR3 sequences, under 40% seen once. This CDR3 is built from 15 residues. Deletions cut 1 base from V and 6 bases from J, with 13 bases between. Germline V CDR1 and CDR2: SEHNR, FQNEAQ (reference sequence). Treatment reported: roughly ten-day PBMC culture with coronavirus spike peptide pools or control peptides (ViraFEST assay). There were positive PCR dates ranging from March to December 2020, all predating US Alpha, Beta and Delta variants.

Sequences were obtained from cultured CD4+ T cells from blood. V gene TRBV7-9 combines with J gene TRBJ1-5, with a possible D match to TRBD1 (6 bases). The receptor's source is a human donor with COVID-19. This CDR3 is CASSLGLGGAQPQHF. The CDR3 DNA sequence: TGTGCCAGCAGCTTAGGTTTGGGGGGGGCTCAGCCCCAGCATTTT.